This is a list of T cell receptor beta chains from one sample in a study of blood T cell repertoires in COVID-19. This table comes from immunoSEQ multiplex PCR, and its TCRdb copy is limited to in-frame clones, with some not included. The sample has some 240,000 clones, around 83% seen once. The sample comprised peripheral blood. The receptors were sampled from a woman aged 40 to 50 who had recovered from COVID-19. Both conserved end residues are part of each CDR3. The D gene is left open where the match is weak. Clone sizes are given selectively: once, few, many, or a class where the clone is expanded.

V	J	size	D	CDR3	DNA
TRBV5-6	TRBJ2-5	.	.	CASSIGETQYF	TGTGCCAGCAGCATCGGGGAGACCCAGTACTTC
TRBV4-2	TRBJ1-1	.	.	CASSQGWRTEAFF	TGTGCCAGCAGCCAAGGATGGAGGACTGAAGCTTTCTTT
TRBV6-5	TRBJ2-7	.	TRBD1	CASSSDRGSYEQYF	TGTGCCAGCAGTTCGGACAGGGGGAGCTACGAGCAGTACTTC
TRBV5-6	TRBJ1-4	.	.	CASSSRQALNEKLFF	TGTGCCAGCAGCTCTAGACAGGCTCTCAATGAAAAACTGTTTTTT
TRBV9	TRBJ2-2	once	TRBD2	CASSAGLAGGYTGELFF	TGTGCCAGCAGCGCTGGACTAGCGGGGGGGTACACCGGGGAGCTGTTTTTT
TRBV3-1/TRBV3-2	TRBJ2-2	.	TRBD1	CASSQDGTGRTGELFF	TGTGCCAGCAGCCAAGATGGGACAGGAAGGACCGGGGAGCTGTTTTTT
TRBV6-6	TRBJ1-5	.	.	CASSQQGWNQPQHF	TGTGCCAGCAGCCAACAGGGTTGGAATCAGCCCCAGCATTTT
TRBV28	TRBJ2-3	.	TRBD1	CASSLRQGLADTQYF	TGTGCCAGCAGTCTTCGACAGGGATTGGCAGATACGCAGTATTTT
TRBV4-3	TRBJ2-5	.	TRBD2	CASSQEGAGGGAETQYF	TGCGCCAGCAGCCAAGAAGGGGCGGGGGGAGGTGCGGAGACCCAGTACTTC
TRBV6-4	TRBJ1-4	.	.	CASSDSFDRRFEKLFF	TGTGCCAGCAGTGACTCGTTTGACAGACGATTTGAAAAACTGTTTTTT
TRBV7-3	TRBJ2-1	.	TRBD2	CASRLTGTSVGNEQFF	TGTGCCAGCAGGCTTACCGGGACTAGCGTGGGCAATGAGCAGTTCTTC
TRBV11-3	TRBJ1-1	.	.	CASSFVGSGGTEAFF	TGTGCCAGCAGCTTTGTTGGGTCGGGAGGCACTGAAGCTTTCTTT
TRBV3-1/TRBV3-2	TRBJ2-7	.	.	CASSQTQRTWQYF	TGTGCCAGCAGCCAAACCCAGCGGACGTGGCAGTACTTC
TRBV12-3/TRBV12-4	TRBJ1-2	once	.	CASSFGGKWGYTF	TGTGCCAGCAGTTTCGGGGGAAAGTGGGGCTACACCTTC
TRBV12-5	TRBJ1-5	.	TRBD1	CASAIGTANQPQHF	TGTGCTAGTGCAATCGGGACAGCGAATCAGCCCCAGCATTTT
TRBV19	TRBJ2-2	.	.	CASSIQVSNTGELFF	TGTGCCAGTAGTATTCAGGTTTCGAACACCGGGGAGCTGTTTTTT
TRBV6-4	TRBJ1-1	once	TRBD1	CASSPDRGVSEAFF	TGTGCCAGCAGTCCTGACAGGGGGGTATCTGAAGCTTTCTTT
TRBV3-1/TRBV3-2	TRBJ1-2	few	TRBD1	CASSRQGEGLGYTF	TGTGCCAGCAGCCGACAGGGTGAAGGGCTCGGCTACACCTTC
TRBV19	TRBJ2-2	.	.	CASSITPGLTTGELFF	TGTGCCAGTAGTATTACCCCAGGACTAACAACCGGGGAGCTGTTTTTT
TRBV19	TRBJ2-3	.	TRBD1	CASSKQGVTDTQYF	TGTGCCAGTAGCAAACAGGGGGTGACGGATACGCAGTATTTT
TRBV2	TRBJ1-6	.	.	CASGPSGIYSPLHF	TGTGCCAGCGGCCCATCAGGGATTTATTCACCCCTCCACTTT
TRBV7-2	TRBJ2-2	few	TRBD1	CASSAGTGWDGELFF	TGTGCCAGCAGCGCCGGGACAGGGTGGGACGGGGAGCTGTTTTTT
TRBV6-5	TRBJ2-7	few	TRBD1	CASSSGTGLTYEQYF	TGTGCCAGCAGTTCCGGGACAGGGTTGACCTACGAGCAGTACTTC
TRBV19	TRBJ2-7	.	.	CASSPSDRDISYEQYF	TGTGCCAGTAGTCCATCCGATCGGGACATCTCCTACGAGCAGTACTTC
TRBV2	TRBJ2-7	once	.	CASSVQQQYYEQYF	TGTGCCAGCAGTGTACAACAGCAGTACTACGAGCAGTACTTC
TRBV9	TRBJ2-7	.	.	CASSRDSQGLYEQYF	TGTGCCAGCAGCCGTGACAGTCAGGGTCTCTACGAGCAGTACTTC
TRBV19	TRBJ2-2	.	TRBD2	CASSRLGLADPTGELFF	TGTGCCAGTAGTAGATTGGGACTAGCGGACCCCACCGGGGAGCTGTTTTTT
TRBV6-6	TRBJ2-7	.	TRBD1	CASSSVDRGIYEQYF	TGTGCCAGCAGTTCGGTGGACAGGGGCATCTACGAGCAGTACTTC
TRBV3-1/TRBV3-2	TRBJ1-4	few	TRBD1	CASNKGAGEKLFF	TGTGCCAGCAATAAGGGGGCGGGTGAAAAACTGTTTTTT
TRBV7-6	TRBJ1-1	.	.	CASSFLPFDTWANTEAFF	TGTGCCAGCAGCTTCTTACCCTTCGACACGTGGGCGAACACTGAAGCTTTCTTT
TRBV6-2/TRBV6-3	TRBJ2-1	.	.	CASSYSGSGYGSYNEQFF	TGTGCCAGCAGTTATAGCGGATCGGGTTATGGGTCCTACAATGAGCAGTTCTTC
TRBV7-6	TRBJ2-2	.	.	CASSNRDKNTGELFF	TGTGCCAGCAGCAACCGGGACAAGAACACCGGGGAGCTGTTTTTT